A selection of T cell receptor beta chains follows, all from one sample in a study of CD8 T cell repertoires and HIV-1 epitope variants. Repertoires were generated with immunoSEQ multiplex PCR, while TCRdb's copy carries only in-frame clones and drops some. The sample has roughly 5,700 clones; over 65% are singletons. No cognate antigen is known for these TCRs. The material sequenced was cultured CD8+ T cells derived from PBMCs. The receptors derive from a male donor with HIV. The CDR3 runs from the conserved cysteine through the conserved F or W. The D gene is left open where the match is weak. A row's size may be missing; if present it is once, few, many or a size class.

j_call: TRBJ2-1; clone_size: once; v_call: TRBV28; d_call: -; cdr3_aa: CASSPLRDSYNEQFF; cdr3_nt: TGTGCCAGCAGTCCCCTCAGGGACTCCTACAATGAGCAGTTCTTC
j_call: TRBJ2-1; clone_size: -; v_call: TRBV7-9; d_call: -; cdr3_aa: CASSLVGASDEQFF; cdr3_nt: TGTGCCAGCAGCTTAGTGGGGGCTAGCGATGAGCAGTTCTTC
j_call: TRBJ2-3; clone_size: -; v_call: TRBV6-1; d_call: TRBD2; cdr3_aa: CASSSSGSNTDTQYF; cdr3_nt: TGTGCCAGCAGTTCTAGCGGGAGTAACACAGATACGCAGTATTTT
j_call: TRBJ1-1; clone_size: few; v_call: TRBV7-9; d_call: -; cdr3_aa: CVGQFMNTEAFF; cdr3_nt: TGTGTAGGGCAGTTCATGAACACTGAAGCTTTCTTT
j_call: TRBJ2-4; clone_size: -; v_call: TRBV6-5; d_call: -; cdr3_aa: CASSLAEGRNIQYF; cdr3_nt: TGTGCCAGCAGTTTAGCGGAGGGCAGAAACATTCAGTACTTC
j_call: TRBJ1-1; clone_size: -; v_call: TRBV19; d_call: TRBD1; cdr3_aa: CASSITSTGGTEAFF; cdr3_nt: TGTGCCAGTAGTATAACCTCAACAGGGGGCACTGAAGCTTTCTTT
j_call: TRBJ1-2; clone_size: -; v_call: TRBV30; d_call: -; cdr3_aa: CAWSVSGNYGYTF; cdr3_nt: TGTGCCTGGAGTGTAAGCGGAAACTATGGCTACACCTTC
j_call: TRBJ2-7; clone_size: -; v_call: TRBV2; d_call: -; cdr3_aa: CASSEGAGQSSYEQYF; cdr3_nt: TGTGCCAGCAGTGAAGGGGCGGGGCAAAGCTCCTACGAGCAGTACTTC
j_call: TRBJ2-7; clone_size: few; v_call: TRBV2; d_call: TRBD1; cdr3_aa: CVPGQGYYEQYF; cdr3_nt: TGTGTACCGGGACAGGGATACTACGAGCAGTACTTC
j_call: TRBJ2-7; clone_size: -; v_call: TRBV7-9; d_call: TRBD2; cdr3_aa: CASSPTSGIYEQYF; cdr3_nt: TGTGCCAGCAGCCCGACTAGCGGGATCTACGAGCAGTACTTC
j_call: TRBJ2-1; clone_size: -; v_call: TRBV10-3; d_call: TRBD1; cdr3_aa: CAISESIGTGANEQFF; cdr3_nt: TGTGCCATCAGTGAGTCGATCGGGACAGGGGCCAATGAGCAGTTCTTC
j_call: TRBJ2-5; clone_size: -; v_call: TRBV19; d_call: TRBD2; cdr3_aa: CASSILAGGQETQYF; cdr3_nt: TGTGCCAGTAGTATTCTAGCGGGAGGGCAAGAGACCCAGTACTTC
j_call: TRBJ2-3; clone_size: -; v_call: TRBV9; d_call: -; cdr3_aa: CASSAFGTDTQYF; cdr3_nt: TGTGCCAGCAGCGCCTTTGGAACAGATACGCAGTATTTT
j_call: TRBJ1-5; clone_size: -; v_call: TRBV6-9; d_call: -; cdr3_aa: CASSYLPSNQPQHF; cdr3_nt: TGTGCCAGCAGTTACCTACCTAGCAATCAGCCCCAGCATTTT
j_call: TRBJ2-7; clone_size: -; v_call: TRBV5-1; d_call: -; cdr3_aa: CASSLAGVQGRFYEQYF; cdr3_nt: TGCGCCAGCAGCTTGGCCGGGGTTCAGGGGCGGTTCTACGAGCAGTACTTC
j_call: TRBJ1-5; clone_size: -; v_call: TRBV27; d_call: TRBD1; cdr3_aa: CASSLGQGLGNQPQHF; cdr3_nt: TGTGCCAGCAGTCTCGGACAGGGGCTAGGCAATCAGCCCCAGCATTTT
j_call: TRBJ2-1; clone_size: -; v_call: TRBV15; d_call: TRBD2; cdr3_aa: CATSILAGGRDEQFF; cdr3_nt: TGTGCCACCAGCATTCTAGCGGGGGGGCGGGATGAGCAGTTCTTC
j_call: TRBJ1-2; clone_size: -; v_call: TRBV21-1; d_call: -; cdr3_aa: CASSDNRGDGYTF; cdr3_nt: TGTGCCAGCAGCGATAATCGGGGGGATGGCTACACCTTC
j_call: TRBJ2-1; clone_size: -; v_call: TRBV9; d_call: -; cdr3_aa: CASSVDPATYNEQFF; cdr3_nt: TGTGCCAGCAGCGTCGACCCAGCGACCTACAATGAGCAGTTCTTC
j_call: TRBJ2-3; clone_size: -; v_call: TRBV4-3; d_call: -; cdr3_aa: CASSQDTDTQYF; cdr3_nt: TGCGCCAGCAGCCAAGACACAGATACGCAGTATTTT
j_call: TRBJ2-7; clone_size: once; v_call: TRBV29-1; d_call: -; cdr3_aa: CSVEGPRGVQYF; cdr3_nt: TGCAGCGTTGAAGGGCCAAGGGGAGTGCAGTACTTC
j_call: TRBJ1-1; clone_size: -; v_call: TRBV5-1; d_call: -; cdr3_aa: CASSYDGGLNTEAFF; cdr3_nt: TGCGCCAGCAGCTATGACGGGGGGTTGAACACTGAAGCTTTCTTT
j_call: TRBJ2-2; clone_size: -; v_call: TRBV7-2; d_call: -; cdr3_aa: CASSFGTINTGELFF; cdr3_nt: TGTGCCAGCAGCTTCGGGACAATCAACACCGGGGAGCTGTTTTTT
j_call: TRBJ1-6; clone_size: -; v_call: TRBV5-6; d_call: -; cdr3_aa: CASSLQGVGSPLHF; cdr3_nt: TGTGCCAGCAGCTTACAGGGAGTTGGTTCACCCCTCCACTTT
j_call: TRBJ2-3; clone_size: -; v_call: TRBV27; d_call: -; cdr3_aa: CASSFSPGGTDTQYF; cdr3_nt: TGTGCCAGCAGTTTTAGCCCGGGTGGCACAGATACGCAGTATTTT
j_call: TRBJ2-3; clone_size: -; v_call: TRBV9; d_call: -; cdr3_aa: CASSVAGPAHQDTQYF; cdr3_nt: TGTGCCAGCAGCGTAGCGGGGCCGGCGCATCAGGATACGCAGTATTTT
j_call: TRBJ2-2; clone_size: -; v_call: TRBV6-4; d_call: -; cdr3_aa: CASSEGDTGELFF; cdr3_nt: TGTGCCAGCAGTGAGGGGGACACCGGGGAGCTGTTTTTT
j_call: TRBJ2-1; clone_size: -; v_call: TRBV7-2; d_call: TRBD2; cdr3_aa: CASSLEPRTSWGNEQFF; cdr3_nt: TGTGCCAGCAGCTTAGAGCCCCGGACTAGCTGGGGCAATGAGCAGTTCTTC
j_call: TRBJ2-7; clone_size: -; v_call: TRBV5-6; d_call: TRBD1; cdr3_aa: CASSLGQGGEQYF; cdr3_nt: TGTGCCAGCAGCTTGGGACAGGGCGGCGAGCAGTACTTC
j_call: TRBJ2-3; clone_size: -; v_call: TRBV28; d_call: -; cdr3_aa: CASSLKTSGTVSTDTQYF; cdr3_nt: TGTGCCAGCAGCCTAAAGACCTCCGGGACGGTTAGCACAGATACGCAGTATTTT
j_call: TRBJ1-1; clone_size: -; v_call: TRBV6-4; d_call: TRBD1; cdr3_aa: CASSETGGMHTEAFF; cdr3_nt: TGTGCCAGCAGTGAGACAGGGGGTATGCACACTGAAGCTTTCTTT
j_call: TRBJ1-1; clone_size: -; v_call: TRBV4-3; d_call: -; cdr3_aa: CASSQERGADTEAFF; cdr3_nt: TGCGCCAGCAGCCAAGAGCGGGGGGCTGACACTGAAGCTTTCTTT
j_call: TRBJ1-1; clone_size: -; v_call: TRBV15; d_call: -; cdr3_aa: CATSRVHPPITEAFF; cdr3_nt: TGTGCCACCAGCAGAGTTCACCCCCCTATCACTGAAGCTTTCTTT
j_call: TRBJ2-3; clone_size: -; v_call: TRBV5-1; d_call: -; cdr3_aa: CASSWTRGDTQYF; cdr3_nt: TGCGCCAGCAGCTGGACCCGGGGGGATACGCAGTATTTT
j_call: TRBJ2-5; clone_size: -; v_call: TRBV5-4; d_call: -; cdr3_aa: CASSSAGIDQETQYF; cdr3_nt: TGTGCCAGCAGCTCCGCCGGGATAGATCAAGAGACCCAGTACTTC
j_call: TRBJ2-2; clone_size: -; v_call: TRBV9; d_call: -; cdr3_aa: CASSDPFQGGLNTGELFF; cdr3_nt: TGTGCCAGCAGCGACCCCTTTCAAGGGGGGCTTAACACCGGGGAGCTGTTTTTT
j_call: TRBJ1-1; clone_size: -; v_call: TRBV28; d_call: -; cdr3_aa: CASSTFGGQSINTEAFF; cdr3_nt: TGTGCCAGCAGTACGTTCGGTGGACAGAGTATTAACACTGAAGCTTTCTTT
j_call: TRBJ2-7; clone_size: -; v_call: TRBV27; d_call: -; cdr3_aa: CASLEGPGPLYEQYF; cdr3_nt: TGTGCCAGCCTCGAAGGACCAGGACCACTCTACGAGCAGTACTTC
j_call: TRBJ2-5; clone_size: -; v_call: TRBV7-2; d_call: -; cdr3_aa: CASSLGSGVRETQYF; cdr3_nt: TGTGCCAGCAGCTTAGGTTCGGGGGTCCGGGAGACCCAGTACTTC
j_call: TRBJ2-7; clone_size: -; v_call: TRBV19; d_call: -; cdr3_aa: CASSPTPHDEQYF; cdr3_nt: TGTGCCAGTAGTCCCACACCTCACGACGAGCAGTACTTC
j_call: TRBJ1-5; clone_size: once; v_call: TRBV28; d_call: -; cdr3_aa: CASSPVGETNQPQHF; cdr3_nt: TGTGCCAGCAGCCCCGTCGGGGAGACAAATCAGCCCCAGCATTTT
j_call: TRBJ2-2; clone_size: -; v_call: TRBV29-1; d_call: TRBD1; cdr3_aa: CSVVTGGQVGELFF; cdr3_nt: TGCAGCGTTGTCACAGGGGGCCAAGTCGGGGAGCTGTTTTTT
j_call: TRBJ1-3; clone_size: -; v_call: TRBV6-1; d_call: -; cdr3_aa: CASTSGDLSGNTIYF; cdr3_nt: TGTGCCAGCACCAGTGGAGACCTCTCTGGAAACACCATATATTTT
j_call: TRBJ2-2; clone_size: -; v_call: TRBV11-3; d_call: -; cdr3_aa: CASSLESSSKLFF; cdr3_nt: TGTGCCAGCAGCTTAGAATCAAGTTCCAAGCTGTTTTTT
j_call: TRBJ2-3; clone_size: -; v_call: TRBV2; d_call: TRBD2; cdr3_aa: CASSESVGTRPDTQYF; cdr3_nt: TGTGCCAGCAGTGAAAGTGTGGGGACTAGACCAGACACGCAGTATTTT
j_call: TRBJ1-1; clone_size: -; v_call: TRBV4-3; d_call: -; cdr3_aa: CASSQAEGGIEAFF; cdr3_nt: TGCGCCAGCAGCCAAGCAGAGGGAGGTATTGAAGCTTTCTTT
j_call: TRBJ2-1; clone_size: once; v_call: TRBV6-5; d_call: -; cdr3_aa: CASSYLGRSNEQFF; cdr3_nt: TGTGCCAGCAGTTACCTTGGGCGGTCCAATGAGCAGTTCTTC
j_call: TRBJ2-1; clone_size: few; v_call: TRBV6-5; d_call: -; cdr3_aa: CASSYGRYNEQFF; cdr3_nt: TGTGCCAGCAGCTATGGCCGCTACAATGAGCAGTTCTTC
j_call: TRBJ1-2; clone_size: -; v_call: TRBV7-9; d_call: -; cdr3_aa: CASSFPLSGRVDYGYTF; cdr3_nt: TGTGCCAGCAGCTTCCCCCTGTCGGGGAGGGTCGACTATGGCTACACCTTC
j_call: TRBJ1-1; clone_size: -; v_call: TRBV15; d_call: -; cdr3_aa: CATSRDDRLTEAFF; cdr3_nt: TGTGCCACCAGCAGAGACGACAGGTTGACTGAAGCTTTCTTT
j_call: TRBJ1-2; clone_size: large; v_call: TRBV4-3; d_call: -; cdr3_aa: CASSQDPVELDYGYTF; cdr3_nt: TGCGCCAGCAGCCAAGATCCCGTCGAACTCGACTATGGCTACACCTTC
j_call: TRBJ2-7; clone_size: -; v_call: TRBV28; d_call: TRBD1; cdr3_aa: CASRTTGGANEQYF; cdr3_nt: TGTGCCAGCAGAACAACAGGGGGCGCGAACGAGCAGTACTTC
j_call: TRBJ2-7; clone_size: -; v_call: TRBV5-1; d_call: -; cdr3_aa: CASSFLTGPSYEQYF; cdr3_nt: TGCGCCAGCAGCTTTCTGACGGGACCCTCCTACGAGCAGTACTTC
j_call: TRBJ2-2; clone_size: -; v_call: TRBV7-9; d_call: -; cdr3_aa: CASSPAEANTGELFF; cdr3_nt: TGTGCCAGCAGCCCAGCAGAAGCGAACACCGGGGAGCTGTTTTTT
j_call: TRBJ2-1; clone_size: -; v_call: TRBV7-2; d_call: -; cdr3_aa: CASKGGAGDEQFF; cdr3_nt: TGTGCCAGCAAAGGAGGGGCGGGCGATGAGCAGTTCTTC
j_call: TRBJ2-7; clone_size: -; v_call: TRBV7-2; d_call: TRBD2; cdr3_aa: CASSLASGSYEQYF; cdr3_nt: TGTGCCAGCAGCTTAGCTAGCGGGAGTTACGAGCAGTACTTC
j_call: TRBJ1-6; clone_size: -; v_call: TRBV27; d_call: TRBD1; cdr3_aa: CASGLSGTGVSPLHF; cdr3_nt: TGTGCCAGCGGTTTATCCGGGACAGGGGTTTCACCCCTCCACTTT